Presented here are 16 T cell receptor beta chains from one specimen sequenced in a study of T cell responses to AZD1222 COVID-19 vaccine. Here immunoSEQ multiplex PCR was the method, and the copy in TCRdb shows in-frame clones only, minus some. The sample lists about 69,000 clones, roughly 85% seen once, with roughly 25% in the top ten. Specimen: peripheral blood, collected 28 days after the second AZD1222 dose. The receptors stem from an adult who received the AZD1222 COVID-19 vaccine.

The rearrangement links TRBV18 to TRBJ1-1; D not certain. Trimming cost V 6 bases and J 8 bases, with 13 bases left between them. The length of the CDR3 is 12 residues. Per germline, CDR1 KGHSH and CDR2 LQKENI. The DNA of the CDR3 is TGTGCCAGCTCCCCTAGTCGGGCCGAAGCTTTCTTT. It encodes CASSPSRAEAFF.

This chain uses TRBV5-4 with TRBJ1-5; tentatively, D is TRBD1 (6 bases). Trimming removed 4 bases at V and 5 bases at J, with 13 bases between. There are 14 residues in the CDR3. Germline V CDR1 and CDR2: SGHNT, YYREEE (reference sequence). The CDR3 protein is CASSIQGRDQPQHF. CDR3 DNA sequence: TGTGCCAGCAGCATACAGGGTCGCGATCAGCCCCAGCATTTT.

This clone was recorded a few times. V gene TRBV11-3 combines with J gene TRBJ2-1, with 7 bases matching TRBD1. J was trimmed by 7 bases and V by 0 bases; bases with no gene match: 9. From germline, CDR1 is SGHNT and CDR2 YENEEA. This CDR3 region has 16 residues. DNA for the CDR3: TGTGCCAGCAGCTTAGATCAGGGGGTAACTAGTAATGAGCAGTTCTTC. Protein: CASSLDQGVTSNEQFF.

This clone has more than one count but fewer than ten. The chain uses TRBV27 and TRBJ2-7, with a weak D call TRBD1 (6 bases). V shed 1 base and J shed 3 bases, with 10 bases lying between them. The CDR3 length is 14 residues. The germline V gene encodes CDR1 MNHEY and CDR2 SMNVEV (reference sequence). DNA for the CDR3: TGTGCCAGCAGTTTATTCGGACAGAACTACGAGCAGTACTTC. Its translation: CASSLFGQNYEQYF.

In its sample, this clone was seen once. The V and J genes are TRBV18 and TRBJ1-6; 7 nucleotides agree with TRBD1. The CDR3 runs to 17 residues. The trim removed 1 base at V and 6 bases at J, leaving 9 bases unmatched. Germline CDR1 is KGHSH and CDR2 is LQKENI. CDR3 sequence (DNA): TGTGCCAGCTCACCACGGCAGGGGGTTTCGGGTAATTCACCCCTCCACTTT. Protein sequence: CASSPRQGVSGNSPLHF.

The chain recombines TRBV6-1 with TRBJ2-5; possible D gene TRBD1, 5 bases. The CDR3 loop spans 14 amino acids. V was shortened by 7 bases and J by 4 bases, with 16 bases between the two germline ends. The germline gives CDR1 MNHNS, CDR2 SASEGT. Here the CDR3 DNA reads TGTGCCAGCACCAAGGACATCCGAATAGAGACCCAGTACTTC. Translating it yields CASTKDIRIETQYF.

The chain is built from TRBV14 and TRBJ2-1, with 11 positions matching TRBD2. The CDR3 runs 14 residues. Germline CDR1 SGHDN, CDR2 FVKESK. The J segment lost 9 bases and the V segment lost 1 base, leaving 2 bases of the junction unmatched. The CDR3 coding sequence is TGTGCCAGCAGCCAAGTCCTAGCGGGGGGTGAGCAGTTCTTC. Translation: CASSQVLAGGEQFF.

This clone was seen only once. The chain carries TRBV4-2 and TRBJ2-1; 9 nucleotides align to TRBD1. The germline gives CDR1 LGHNA, CDR2 YNFKEQ. The ends lost 4 bases at V and 8 bases at J; junction bases unmatched: 6. The CDR3 is 14 amino acids. The chain's CDR3 is CASSLGTGLDEQFF. The CDR3, as DNA: TGTGCCAGCAGCCTGGGGACAGGGTTGGATGAGCAGTTCTTC.

CDR3 sequence (DNA): TGTGCCAGCAGCACGGGACAGTTTAATTATGGCTACACCTTC. Its protein is CASSTGQFNYGYTF. V usage is TRBV7-9 and J usage is TRBJ1-2; 7 bases line up with TRBD1. V lost 5 bases, J lost 5 bases, and 8 bases stayed unmatched. This CDR3 is built from 14 residues. The germline gives CDR1 SEHNR, CDR2 FQNEAQ (reference sequence).

The CDR3 DNA reads as TGTGCCAGCAGCTCCAGGGACGGAGCCTACGAGCAGTACTTC. It encodes CASSSRDGAYEQYF. The rearrangement links TRBV11-2 to TRBJ2-7, with D perhaps given as TRBD1 or TRBD2 (5 bases each). V was shortened by 4 bases and J by 2 bases, with 12 bases between the two germline ends. Germline V gene lookup returns CDR1 SGHAT and CDR2 FQNNGV. The CDR3 runs to 14 residues.

This rearrangement joins TRBV4-2 to TRBJ1-2; 8 bases are shared with TRBD1. The CDR3 spans 18 residues. V shed 0 bases and J 6 bases; nucleotides not matched to a gene: 15. The germline V gene encodes CDR1 LGHNA and CDR2 YNFKEQ. CDR3 region: CASSQERIRTGRLNGYTF. CDR3 sequence (DNA): TGTGCCAGCAGCCAAGAAAGGATCAGGACAGGGAGGCTTAATGGCTACACCTTC.

The chain couples TRBV12-3 or TRBV12-4 to TRBJ2-7; 12 nucleotides line up with TRBD2. V was pared by 10 bases and J by 4 bases, with 5 bases of the junction left unmatched. This CDR3 contains 13 residues. CDR3 in amino acids: CATSLAGGYEQYF. The CDR3, as DNA: TGTGCCACCTCGCTAGCGGGAGGGTACGAGCAGTACTTC.

This chain uses TRBV5-6 with TRBJ1-6, with no clear D. Trimming pared 1 base from V and 7 bases from J, leaving 9 bases between. The CDR3 has 14 amino acids. The germline V gene has CDR1 SGHDT and CDR2 YYEEEE. CDR3 sequence: CASSLFTTNSPLHF. The CDR3 nucleotides are TGTGCCAGCAGCTTGTTCACCACAAATTCACCCCTCCACTTT.

On this clone itself: The same CDR3 can be traced to other DNA sequences in this sample. The chain carries TRBV10-2 and TRBJ2-7; no firm D call. The CDR3 is 11 amino acids. The V gene's germline CDR1 is WSHSY and CDR2 SAAADI. With 2 bases removed from V and 3 bases from J, the gap between germline ends came to 2 bases. As DNA, the CDR3 is TGCGCCAGCAGTGAGGGCTACGAGCAGTACTTC. Its translation: CASSEGYEQYF.

J is TRBJ1-5 and V is TRBV4-1; 7 positions agree with TRBD1. The CDR3 covers 16 residues. The V gene end was trimmed by 0 bases and the J gene end by 5 bases; junction bases not matched to a gene: 7. Germline V CDR1 and CDR2: MGHRA, YSYEKL. The CDR3 spells CASSQDSRTGYQPQHF. In DNA, the CDR3 is TGCGCCAGCAGCCAAGACTCCCGGACAGGTTATCAGCCCCAGCATTTT.

The rearrangement joins TRBV1 to TRBJ2-7; the table's D call, TRBD2, has no DNA check behind it. TRBV1 is assigned pseudogene status. The CDR3 consists of 15 residues. The CDR3 DNA reads as TGCACCAGCAGCCAAGGAATTAGCGGGGGTGGCGAGCAGTACTTC. Protein sequence: CTSSQGISGGGEQYF.